This passage covers 15 T cell receptor beta chains from one sample sequenced in a study of CD8 T cells in ankylosing spondylitis. Study findings and constraints: A motif of eight highly homologous TCR beta variants was seen as apparently characteristic of ankylosing spondylitis blood.

Their antigens are not known. TCRdb analysed the 5' RACE reads with MiXCR anew, one entry per CDR3 protein. Here the sample spans about 500,000 distinct CDR3 sequences, roughly 5.2% being singletons. The sample taken for sequencing was blood, either unsorted or a sorted T cell fraction (not recorded which). All receptors come from a male donor with ankylosing spondylitis.

Ten or more counts support this clonotype. J is TRBJ2-1 and V is TRBV5-1; 7 bases map to TRBD1. This CDR3 is built from 15 residues. With V trimmed by 1 base and J by 5 bases, 6 bases remained unmatched. Per the germline V gene, CDR1 is SGHRS and CDR2 is YFSETQ. CDR3 DNA: TGCGCCAGCAGCTTGTTCCCGGGACAGCACAATGAGCAGTTCTTC. Translation: CASSLFPGQHNEQFF.

The sample holds many counts of this clonotype. The V call is TRBV19, the J call TRBJ2-2; D unresolved. The ends were cut back, 3 bases at V and 1 base at J, with 6 bases in the middle. Germline CDR1 is LNHDA and CDR2 is SQIVND (reference sequence). The length of the CDR3 is 14 residues. This chain's CDR3 is CASSIILNTGELFF. CDR3 nucleotide sequence: TGTGCCAGTAGTATCATCTTGAACACCGGGGAGCTGTTTTTT.

This clonotype was found many times. V is TRBV9 and J is TRBJ2-2; 8 bases match TRBD2. CDR1 SGDLS and CDR2 YYNGEE come from the germline V gene. This CDR3 contains 15 residues. V was clipped by 4 bases and J by 5 bases; unmatched bases: 7. CDR3: CASSPGGDQTGELFF. The DNA for the CDR3 is TGTGCCAGCAGCCCCGGGGGGGATCAGACCGGGGAGCTGTTTTTT.

The chain's CDR3 is CASRDTPYEQYF. The CDR3 DNA reads as TGTGCCAGCCGGGACACCCCCTACGAGCAGTACTTC. The chain employs TRBV6-2 or TRBV6-3 and TRBJ2-7; D is possibly TRBD1 (6 bases). This CDR3 is 12 amino acids long. Trimming cost V 8 bases and J 2 bases, with 10 bases left between them. Germline assignment: CDR1 MNHEY and CDR2 SVGEGT.

In this sample, this clonotype turned up many times. V usage is TRBV12-3 or TRBV12-4 and J usage is TRBJ2-5, with TRBD2 as a possible D gene (6 bases). The CDR3 covers 15 residues. Trimming left V 3 bases short and J 5 bases short, with 16 bases between. The CDR3 bases are TGTGCCAGCAGTTTGACGCGGGGCTTGGGGGAGACCCAGTACTTC. Translating gives CASSLTRGLGETQYF.

The rearrangement uses TRBV24-1 and TRBJ2-1; TRBD1 agrees at 9 bases. Losses at the gene ends were 0 bases for V and 0 bases for J; bases not matched to a gene: 14. Germline CDR1 KGHDR, CDR2 SFDVKD. This CDR3 has 21 amino acids. The CDR3: CATSDLNWGQGETSSYNEQFF. In DNA form, the CDR3 reads TGTGCCACCAGTGATTTGAATTGGGGACAGGGCGAAACGAGCTCCTACAATGAGCAGTTCTTC.

This clonotype has ten or more counts. V and J are TRBV20-1 and TRBJ1-3; D not certain. The V gene lost 0 bases and the J gene lost 3 bases, with 6 bases spanning the gap. Germline values: CDR1 DFQATT, CDR2 SNEGSKA (reference sequence). The CDR3 consists of 13 residues. The CDR3: CSAREGFGNTIYF. In DNA form, the CDR3 reads TGCAGTGCTAGAGAGGGGTTTGGAAACACCATATATTTT.

This clonotype was counted a few times. A junction boundary mismatches the germline segment, possibly from a read error. This chain uses TRBV20-1 with TRBJ2-2; TRBD1 agrees at 8 bases. Per germline, CDR1 DFQATT and CDR2 SNEGSKA (reference sequence). The CDR3 is 17 residues long. Here the CDR3 reads CCARDSGDRWPTGELFF. The CDR3 bases are TGCTGTGCTAGAGATTCCGGGGACAGGTGGCCCACCGGGGAGCTGTTTTTT.

This clonotype has a handful of counts. This chain uses TRBV12-3 or TRBV12-4 with TRBJ2-7; 9 nucleotides agree with TRBD1. CDR3 length equals 14 residues. V lost 6 bases to trimming and J lost 6 bases; unmatched junction nucleotides: 9. The CDR3 is CASRSGDRAGEQYF. The CDR3 bases are TGTGCCAGCAGGTCGGGGGACAGGGCCGGCGAGCAGTACTTC.

In this sample, this clonotype turned up many times. The V call is TRBV4-1, the J call TRBJ2-2; the match to TRBD2 covers 15 bases. This CDR3 contains 16 residues. Germline CDR1 is MGHRA and CDR2 is YSYEKL. V trimming: 4 bases; J trimming: 8 bases; junction bases outside the gene matches: 5. The CDR3 DNA sequence: TGCGCCAGCAGCCCCAGGACTAGCGGGAGGGCGGGGGAGCTGTTTTTT. Translated, it gives CASSPRTSGRAGELFF.

This clonotype came up many times. V usage is TRBV4-1 and J usage is TRBJ2-7, with a possible D match to TRBD2 (5 bases). V was shortened by 3 bases and J by 2 bases, with 14 bases between the two germline ends. The CDR3 totals 15 residues. The germline V gene encodes CDR1 MGHRA and CDR2 YSYEKL. The CDR3 region is CASSQSLEGPYEQYF. The CDR3, as DNA: TGCGCCAGCAGCCAGTCTCTTGAGGGTCCCTACGAGCAGTACTTC.

The sample holds a few counts of this clonotype. V gene TRBV3-1 combines with J gene TRBJ2-5; D uncertain. The germline V gene encodes CDR1 LGHDT and CDR2 YNNKEL (reference sequence). Trimming shortened V by 1 base and J by 4 bases, and 7 bases separated the two germline ends. The CDR3 consists of 13 residues. DNA for the CDR3: TGTGCCAGCAGCCAAGTCGGGCTAGAGACCCAGTACTTC. Residues: CASSQVGLETQYF.

The sample holds many counts of this clonotype. The rearrangement joins TRBV7-2 to TRBJ2-1; 8 bases are a match to TRBD1. V shed 4 bases and J 2 bases; nucleotides not matched to a gene: 4. The germline V gene encodes CDR1 SGHTA and CDR2 FQGNSA. There are 15 residues in the CDR3. The CDR3 coding sequence is TGTGCCAGCAGCTCCGACAGGGGTCCCTACAATGAGCAGTTCTTC. This codes for CASSSDRGPYNEQFF.

This clonotype appeared many times. The gene calls are TRBV27 and TRBJ2-1, with 10 bases lining up with TRBD1. Germline V gene sequence: CDR1 MNHEY, CDR2 SMNVEV (reference sequence). The CDR3 totals 15 residues. V was clipped by 7 bases and J by 9 bases; unmatched bases: 12. The CDR3 loop is CASTPRGGQGLEQFF. CDR3 DNA sequence: TGTGCCAGCACACCCCGAGGGGGACAGGGGCTTGAGCAGTTCTTC.

There are many counts of this clonotype. The rearrangement links TRBV12-3 or TRBV12-4 to TRBJ1-2; no definite D call. CDR3 length: 14 residues. Trimming pared 6 bases from V and 8 bases from J, leaving 19 bases between. In nucleotides, the CDR3 is TGTGCCAGCAGCTTCTCCGAGGGCCAGCAGGGCTACACCTTC. Translated: CASSFSEGQQGYTF.